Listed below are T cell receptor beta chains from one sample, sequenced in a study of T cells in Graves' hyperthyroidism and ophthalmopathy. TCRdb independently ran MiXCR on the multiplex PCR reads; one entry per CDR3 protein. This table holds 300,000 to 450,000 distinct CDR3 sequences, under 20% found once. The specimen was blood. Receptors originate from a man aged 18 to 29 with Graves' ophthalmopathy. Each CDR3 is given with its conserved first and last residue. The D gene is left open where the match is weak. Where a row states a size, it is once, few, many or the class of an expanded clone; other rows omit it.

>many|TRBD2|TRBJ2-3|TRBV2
CASGRTSGDSDTQYF
TGTGCCAGCGGGAGGACTAGCGGGGACTCAGATACGCAGTATTTT
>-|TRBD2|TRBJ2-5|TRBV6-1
CASRLAGGAQETQYF
TGTGCCAGCAGACTAGCGGGGGGCGCCCAAGAGACCCAGTACTTC
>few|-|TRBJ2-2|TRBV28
CASRTLNTGELFF
TGTGCCAGCAGAACCTTGAACACCGGGGAGCTGTTTTTT
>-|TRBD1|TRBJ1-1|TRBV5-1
CASATGQAGTEAFF
TGCGCCAGTGCTACGGGACAGGCGGGGACTGAAGCTTTCTTT
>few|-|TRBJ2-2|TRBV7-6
CASSQESGGELFF
TGTGCCAGCAGCCAGGAATCGGGCGGGGAGCTGTTTTTT
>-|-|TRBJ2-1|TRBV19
CASSIEGLVEQFF
TGTGCCAGTAGTATAGAAGGGTTAGTAGAGCAGTTCTTC
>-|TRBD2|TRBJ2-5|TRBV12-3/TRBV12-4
CASSLLAGGLIETQYF
TGTGCCAGCAGTTTACTAGCGGGGGGGTTAATCGAGACCCAGTACTTC
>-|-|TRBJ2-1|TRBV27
CASSPRPPKSSYNEQFF
TGTGCCAGCAGTCCCCGGCCCCCCAAGAGCTCCTACAATGAGCAGTTCTTC
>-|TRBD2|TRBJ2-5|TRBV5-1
CASSFSGGPVQETQYF
TGCGCCAGCTCCTTTAGCGGGGGGCCCGTACAAGAGACCCAGTACTTC
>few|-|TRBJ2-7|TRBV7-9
CASSLAASGPEQYF
TGTGCCAGCAGCTTAGCGGCCAGTGGCCCCGAGCAGTACTTC